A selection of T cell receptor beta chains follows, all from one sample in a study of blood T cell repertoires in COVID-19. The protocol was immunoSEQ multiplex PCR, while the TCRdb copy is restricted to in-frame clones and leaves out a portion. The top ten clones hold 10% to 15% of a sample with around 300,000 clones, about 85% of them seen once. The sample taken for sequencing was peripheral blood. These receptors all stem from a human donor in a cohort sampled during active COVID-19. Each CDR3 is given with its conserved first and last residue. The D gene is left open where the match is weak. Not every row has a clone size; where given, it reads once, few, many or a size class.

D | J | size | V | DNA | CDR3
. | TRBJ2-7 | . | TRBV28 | TGTGCCAGCAGTCCAGGGGATACGAGCTCCTACGAGCAGTACTTC | CASSPGDTSSYEQYF
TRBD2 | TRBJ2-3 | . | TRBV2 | TGTGCCAGCAGTGAGAGGTCAGGGACTAGCGGTGCTAGCACAGATACGCAGTATTTT | CASSERSGTSGASTDTQYF
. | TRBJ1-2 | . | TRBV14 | TGTGCCAGCAGCCCCGCGGGGGCGAGTTGGTATGGCTACACCTTC | CASSPAGASWYGYTF
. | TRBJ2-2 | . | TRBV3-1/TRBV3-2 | TGTGCCAGCAGCCACCTTGGCACAATCAATGGCGGGGAGCTGTTTTTT | CASSHLGTINGGELFF
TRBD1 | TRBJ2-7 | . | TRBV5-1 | TGCGCCAGCAACGCCGGACAGGGAGTTTACGAGCAGTACTTC | CASNAGQGVYEQYF
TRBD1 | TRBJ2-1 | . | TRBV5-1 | TGCGCCAGCAGCCCAAGACAGGGGTCCAATGAGCAGTTCTTC | CASSPRQGSNEQFF
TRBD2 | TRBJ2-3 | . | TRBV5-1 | TGCGCCAGCAGCCTGGGGACTAGCGGAAACACAGATACGCAGTATTTT | CASSLGTSGNTDTQYF
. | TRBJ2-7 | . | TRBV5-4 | TGTGCCAGCAGCTCCCAGGACTACGAGCAGTACTTC | CASSSQDYEQYF
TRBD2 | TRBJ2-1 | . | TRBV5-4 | TGTGCCAGCAGCTTTCGGACTAGCGGGAGATCGGCTGAGCAGTTCTTC | CASSFRTSGRSAEQFF
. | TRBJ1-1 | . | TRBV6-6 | TGTGCCAGCAGGGGGAGGGGGAACACTGAAGCTTTCTTT | CASRGRGNTEAFF
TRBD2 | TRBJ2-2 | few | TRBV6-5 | TGTGCCAGCAGTTACGGACTAGTGAACACCGGGGAGCTGTTTTTT | CASSYGLVNTGELFF
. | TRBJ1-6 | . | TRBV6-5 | TGTGCCAGCAGTTATACGGACCCCAGGGATAATTCACCCCTCCACTTT | CASSYTDPRDNSPLHF
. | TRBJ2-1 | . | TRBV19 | TGTGCCAGTACTCGGCAGACATTTGATAATGAGCAGTTCTTC | CASTRQTFDNEQFF
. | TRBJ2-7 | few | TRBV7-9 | TGTGCCAGCAGCCCAACCAGCTACGAGCAGTACTTC | CASSPTSYEQYF